The 28 T cell receptor beta chains in this list originate from one sample, sequenced in a study of control samples from healthy donors and cancer patients (TCRdb year 2020). Libraries were constructed by the immunoSEQ multiplex PCR assay. The clones in this table, taken by TCRdb from immuneACCESS, are in-frame only. Not every clone is retained; where verified, under half of the shortfall comes from an unresolved V gene, and the cause of the rest is unknown. Present in this sample are around 190,000 clones, roughly nine tenths of which were seen just once. The top ten hold 1.4% of the sample. The sequencing sample was made of blood. All receptors come from a man aged 25 to 40 in good health.

The gene calls are TRBV5-1 and TRBJ2-1; the D gene is possibly TRBD2 (6 bases). CDR1 and CDR2 from the germline V gene are SGHRS and YFSETQ. Deletions cut 3 bases from V and 5 bases from J, with 12 bases between. The CDR3 consists of 14 residues. The CDR3 reads CASSSSGYNNEQFF. Here the CDR3 DNA reads TGCGCCAGCAGCTCCAGCGGGTACAACAATGAGCAGTTCTTC.

The V gene is TRBV5-1, the J gene TRBJ2-5, with TRBD2 matching over 8 bases. Germline-derived CDR1 and CDR2 are SGHRS and YFSETQ. This CDR3 comprises 15 residues. With 0 bases clipped from V and 9 bases from J, the junction kept 10 bases outside the gene matches. This CDR3 is CASSLDGTRERPQYF. CDR3 nucleotide sequence: TGCGCCAGCAGCTTGGACGGGACTAGGGAGAGGCCCCAGTACTTC.

In its sample, this clone was seen once. The chain joins TRBV5-1 to TRBJ1-3; 7 bases line up with TRBD1. This CDR3 contains 15 residues. Germline trimming cut 5 bases from V and 0 bases from J; bases unmatched to any gene: 5. The germline V gene has CDR1 SGHRS and CDR2 YFSETQ. The CDR3 DNA follows: TGCGCCAGCAGGCAGGGACAGTCCTCTGGAAACACCATATATTTT. It translates to CASRQGQSSGNTIYF.

The rearrangement links TRBV25-1 to TRBJ1-3; tentatively, D is TRBD1 (5 bases). The V gene lost 1 base and the J gene lost 2 bases, with 9 bases spanning the gap. CDR1 is MGHDK, CDR2 SYGVNS, per germline. This CDR3 contains 15 residues. CDR3 DNA sequence: TGTGCCAGCAGTGAATTGGGCAGGGCTGGAAACACCATATATTTT. Its translation: CASSELGRAGNTIYF.

The chain recombines TRBV5-4 with TRBJ2-7, with D maybe TRBD2 (6 bases). The CDR3 totals 15 residues. Trimming removed 4 bases at V and 3 bases at J, with 17 bases between. Looked up from germline, CDR1 is SGHNT and CDR2 is YYREEE (reference sequence). DNA of the CDR3: TGTGCCAGCAGCACTCCGGGACTGGGGGTCTACGAGCAGTACTTC. Translated, it gives CASSTPGLGVYEQYF.

The V gene is TRBV12-3 or TRBV12-4, the J gene TRBJ1-2; unclear D gene. CDR3 length equals 13 residues. V lost 6 bases, J lost 0 bases, and 8 bases lay in between. CDR3 residues: CASSLDTNYGYTF. For the CDR3, the DNA is TGTGCCAGCAGCCTCGACACTAACTATGGCTACACCTTC.

The chain recombines TRBV27 with TRBJ1-5; possible D gene TRBD1, 6 bases. The germline V gene encodes CDR1 MNHEY and CDR2 SMNVEV (reference sequence). The CDR3 sequence is 14 residues long. Trimming took 2 bases from V and 4 from J, leaving 9 bases between them. CDR3: CASSLQGGNQPQHF. In DNA form, the CDR3 reads TGTGCCAGCAGTTTACAAGGGGGAAATCAGCCCCAGCATTTT.

The CDR3 protein is CASSIVGTNRDEQFF. CDR3 bases: TGTGCCAGCAGCATAGTAGGGACTAACAGGGATGAGCAGTTCTTC. V usage is TRBV7-2 and J usage is TRBJ2-1; maybe TRBD2 (7 bases). V was cut by 5 bases and J by 8 bases, with 19 bases left in between. CDR3 length equals 15 residues. The germline V gene encodes CDR1 SGHTA and CDR2 FQGNSA.

The genes are TRBV3-1 (or the pseudogene TRBV3-2) and TRBJ1-2; 9 bases match TRBD1. Germline CDR1 LGHDT, CDR2 YNNKEL (reference sequence). The CDR3 runs to 15 residues. Unmatched junction bases numbered 4, after V lost 3 bases and J lost 2 bases. The CDR3 region is CASSQRQGVNYGYTF. CDR3 bases: TGTGCCAGCAGCCAGAGACAGGGGGTGAACTATGGCTACACCTTC.

The rearrangement uses TRBV18 and TRBJ2-7; a possible D gene is TRBD2 (5 bases). Germline CDR1 and CDR2: KGHSH and LQKENI. The CDR3 extends over 12 amino acids. V dropped 3 bases and J dropped 6 bases, with 9 bases sitting between them. In nucleotides, the CDR3 is TGTGCCAGCTCACCTGCCGGGATCGAGCAGTACTTC. It specifies CASSPAGIEQYF. The full variable domain, with the rest looked up from reference TRBV18 and TRBJ2-7, is NAGVMQNPRHLVRRRGQEARLRCSPMKGHSHVYWYRQLPEEGLKFMVYLQKENIIDESGMPKERFSAEFPKEGPSILRIQQVVRGDSAAYFCASSPAGIEQYFGPGTRLTVT.

This chain connects TRBV4-1 to TRBJ2-1, with 9 bases identical to TRBD2. Per germline, CDR1 MGHRA and CDR2 YSYEKL. The trim removed 4 bases at V and 0 bases at J, leaving 4 bases unmatched. The CDR3 has 16 residues. The CDR3 loop is CASSPQTSGSYNEQFF. The CDR3 DNA follows: TGCGCCAGCAGCCCTCAGACTAGCGGCTCCTACAATGAGCAGTTCTTC.

The rearrangement joins TRBV7-9 to TRBJ2-6, with 8 positions matching TRBD1. Per germline, CDR1 SEHNR and CDR2 FQNEAQ (reference sequence). J gave up 4 bases and V 4 bases, and 3 bases lay outside the gene matches. This CDR3 comprises 15 residues. The CDR3 nucleotides read TGTGCCAGCAGCTCGACAGGGGTCGGGGCCAACGTCCTGACTTTC. It translates to CASSSTGVGANVLTF. Combining the CDR3 with reference TRBV7-9 and TRBJ2-6 gives the whole variable domain DTGVSQNPRHKITKRGQNVTFRCDPISEHNRLYWYRQTLGQGPEFLTYFQNEAQLEKSRLLSDRFSAERPKGSFSTLEIQRTEQGDSAMYLCASSSTGVGANVLTFGAGSRLTVL.

This chain links TRBV11-2 with TRBJ2-2; unclear D gene. Germline-derived CDR1 and CDR2 are SGHAT and FQNNGV. The CDR3 totals 16 residues. V was cut by 5 bases and J by 1 base, with 14 bases left in between. CDR3 protein: CASSGSVLMNTGELFF. The DNA of the CDR3 is TGTGCCAGCAGCGGTTCGGTGTTAATGAACACCGGGGAGCTGTTTTTT.

The gene calls are TRBV4-1 and TRBJ1-4; TRBD1 might be the D (5 bases). Per the germline V gene, CDR1 is MGHRA and CDR2 is YSYEKL. The CDR3 totals 16 residues. V lost 0 bases and J 3 bases, leaving 11 bases between the germline ends. The CDR3: CASSQDPGGANEKLFF. CDR3 nucleotide sequence: TGCGCCAGCAGCCAAGACCCCGGGGGGGCTAATGAAAAACTGTTTTTT.

The CDR3: CASGSALNTEAFF. The CDR3 DNA is TGTGCCAGCGGGTCGGCGCTGAACACTGAAGCTTTCTTT. V gene TRBV28 combines with J gene TRBJ1-1; D is unclear. The germline V gene has CDR1 MDHEN and CDR2 SYDVKM. The CDR3 has 13 residues. V dropped 8 bases and J dropped 0 bases, with 10 bases sitting between them.

The rearrangement uses TRBV30 and TRBJ1-1, with TRBD1 matching 8 bases. The length of the CDR3 is 15 residues. CDR1 and CDR2 from the germline V gene are GTSNPN and SVGIG (reference sequence). V trimming: 0 bases; J trimming: 3 bases; junction bases outside the gene matches: 6. The DNA of the CDR3 is TGTGCCTGGAGTGTGATGGACAGGGACCACACTGAAGCTTTCTTT. Its protein product is CAWSVMDRDHTEAFF.

The genes are TRBV3-1 (or the pseudogene TRBV3-2) and TRBJ2-5; 11 nucleotides align to TRBD2. Per the germline V gene, CDR1 is LGHDT and CDR2 is YNNKEL (reference sequence). This CDR3 has 18 residues. Trimming at V came to 0 bases and at J to 4 bases, leaving 10 bases not matched to a gene. The CDR3 bases are TGTGCCAGCAGCCAAGATCTTGTGACTAGCGGGGAACGAGAGACCCAGTACTTC. It is translated as CASSQDLVTSGERETQYF.

This clone was detected only a few times. This chain joins TRBV10-1 and TRBJ1-6; 9 positions match TRBD1. This CDR3 has 14 amino acids. CDR1 is WNHNN, CDR2 SYGVQD, per germline (reference sequence). The V and J ends lost 5 bases and 8 bases, in that order; junction bases with no gene match: 4. CDR3 coding DNA: TGCGCCAGCAGTCTGGACAGGGGTCATTCACCCCTCCACTTT. Protein sequence: CASSLDRGHSPLHF.

The genes are TRBV5-1 and TRBJ1-4, with TRBD1 identical over 9 bases. The CDR3 is made up of 17 amino acids. Germline CDR1 SGHRS, CDR2 YFSETQ. V shed 4 bases, J shed 1 base, and the junction held 8 bases outside the gene matches. The CDR3 reads CASSPRQGGGTNEKLFF. In DNA form, the CDR3 reads TGCGCCAGCAGCCCCCGACAGGGGGGGGGAACTAATGAAAAACTGTTTTTT. Variable domain in full (rest from reference TRBV5-1 and TRBJ1-4): KAGVTQTPRYLIKTRGQQVTLSCSPISGHRSVSWYQQTPGQGLQFLFEYFSETQRNKGNFPGRFSGRQFSNSRSEMNVSTLELGDSALYLCASSPRQGGGTNEKLFFGSGTQLSVL.

The chain has TRBV20-1 and TRBJ1-1; tentative D call: TRBD1 (6 bases). The CDR3 extends over 15 amino acids. With 3 bases removed from V and 1 base from J, the gap between germline ends came to 15 bases. The germline gives CDR1 DFQATT, CDR2 SNEGSKA (reference sequence). CDR3 in DNA: TGCAGTGCTAGTCCTGGGGGCTTGAAGAACACTGAAGCTTTCTTT. It codes for CSASPGGLKNTEAFF.

The chain is built from TRBV3-1 (or the pseudogene TRBV3-2) and TRBJ2-4, with D possibly matching TRBD1 (6 bases). Germline V gene lookup returns CDR1 LGHDT and CDR2 YNNKEL (reference sequence). CDR3 length: 16 amino acids. Trimming removed 4 bases from V and 0 bases from J, with 13 bases in between. CDR3 protein: CASSPPGQLAKNIQYF. CDR3 coding DNA: TGTGCCAGCAGCCCTCCCGGACAGCTAGCCAAAAACATTCAGTACTTC.

V gene TRBV5-1 combines with J gene TRBJ2-6; no firm D call. The CDR3 contains 15 residues. CDR1 SGHRS and CDR2 YFSETQ come from the germline V gene. The ends were cut back, 2 bases at V and 0 bases at J, with 6 bases in the middle. This chain's CDR3 is CASSFSGSGANVLTF. In DNA form, the CDR3 reads TGCGCCAGCAGCTTTTCGGGCTCTGGGGCCAACGTCCTGACTTTC. Filled out from reference TRBV5-1 and TRBJ2-6, the complete variable domain reads KAGVTQTPRYLIKTRGQQVTLSCSPISGHRSVSWYQQTPGQGLQFLFEYFSETQRNKGNFPGRFSGRQFSNSRSEMNVSTLELGDSALYLCASSFSGSGANVLTFGAGSRLTVL.

This clone was picked up a small number of times. This chain connects TRBV5-1 to TRBJ1-1; D not resolved. Germline CDR1 SGHRS, CDR2 YFSETQ. This CDR3 region has 16 residues. The V and J ends lost 6 bases and 0 bases respectively, with 18 bases between them. CDR3 nucleotides: TGCGCCAGCAACCCACAAAATGCGCGATTGAACACTGAAGCTTTCTTT. Its protein product is CASNPQNARLNTEAFF. Drawing the rest from reference TRBV5-1 and TRBJ1-1, the complete variable domain is KAGVTQTPRYLIKTRGQQVTLSCSPISGHRSVSWYQQTPGQGLQFLFEYFSETQRNKGNFPGRFSGRQFSNSRSEMNVSTLELGDSALYLCASNPQNARLNTEAFFGQGTRLTVV.

The chain joins TRBV19 to TRBJ1-5; D perhaps matches TRBD1 (5 bases). Germline CDR1 and CDR2: LNHDA and SQIVND (reference sequence). The CDR3 consists of 15 residues. The germline V and J ends were trimmed by 3 bases and 3 bases, with 12 bases remaining between them. CDR3 sequence: CASSIDGGNNQPQHF. DNA of the CDR3: TGTGCCAGTAGTATCGACGGGGGGAACAATCAGCCCCAGCATTTT.

This clone was seen a single time. The rearrangement joins TRBV27 to TRBJ2-1, with D uncertain. The CDR3 is 15 residues long. In germline, CDR1 is MNHEY, CDR2 SMNVEV (reference sequence). V was trimmed by 5 bases and J by 0 bases, leaving 11 bases between them. CDR3 region: CASSQQLRSYNEQFF. The CDR3 nucleotides read TGTGCCAGCAGTCAACAGTTACGCTCCTACAATGAGCAGTTCTTC.

V and J are TRBV3-1 (or the pseudogene TRBV3-2) and TRBJ2-7; D is perhaps TRBD1 or TRBD2 (5 bases each). The germline V gene encodes CDR1 LGHDT and CDR2 YNNKEL (reference sequence). V lost 1 base to trimming and J lost 1 base, with 17 bases between them. There are 17 residues in the CDR3. CDR3 amino acids: CASSQGGVLAGSYEQYF. The CDR3 nucleotides read TGTGCCAGCAGCCAAGGTGGGGTCCTAGCAGGGTCCTACGAGCAGTACTTC.

The gene calls are TRBV24-1 and TRBJ2-3; D gene uncertain. The CDR3 consists of 16 residues. The germline gives CDR1 KGHDR, CDR2 SFDVKD. Trimming pared 1 base from V and 4 bases from J, leaving 14 bases between. CDR3: CATSDLDSEKADTQYF. DNA for the CDR3: TGTGCCACCAGTGATTTAGACTCCGAGAAGGCAGATACGCAGTATTTT.

The CDR3: CASSQDRGDWGNQPQHF. The CDR3 region has the DNA TGCGCCAGCAGCCAAGATAGGGGGGACTGGGGCAATCAGCCCCAGCATTTT. The chain uses TRBV4-1 and TRBJ1-5, with a weak D call TRBD1 (6 bases). V was trimmed by 0 bases and J by 2 bases, leaving 14 bases between them. CDR1 and CDR2 from the germline V gene are MGHRA and YSYEKL. The CDR3 is 17 residues long.